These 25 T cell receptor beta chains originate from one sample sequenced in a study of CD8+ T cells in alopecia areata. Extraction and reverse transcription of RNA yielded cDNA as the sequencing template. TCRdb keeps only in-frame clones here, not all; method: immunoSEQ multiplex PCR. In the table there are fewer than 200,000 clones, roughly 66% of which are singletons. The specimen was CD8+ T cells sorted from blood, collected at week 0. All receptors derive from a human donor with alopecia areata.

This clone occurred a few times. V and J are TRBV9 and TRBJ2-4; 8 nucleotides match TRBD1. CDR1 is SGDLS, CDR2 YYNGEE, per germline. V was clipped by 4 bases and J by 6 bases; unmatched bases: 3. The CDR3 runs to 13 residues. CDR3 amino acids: CASSRDRGNIQYF. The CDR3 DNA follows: TGTGCCAGCAGCAGAGACAGGGGAAACATTCAGTACTTC.

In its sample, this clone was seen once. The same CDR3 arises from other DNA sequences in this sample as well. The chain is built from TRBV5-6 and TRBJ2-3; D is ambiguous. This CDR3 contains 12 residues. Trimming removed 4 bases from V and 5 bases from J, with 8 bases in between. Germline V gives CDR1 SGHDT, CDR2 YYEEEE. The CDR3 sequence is CASSPGRDTQYF. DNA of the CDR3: TGTGCCAGCAGCCCCGGGCGAGATACGCAGTATTTT.

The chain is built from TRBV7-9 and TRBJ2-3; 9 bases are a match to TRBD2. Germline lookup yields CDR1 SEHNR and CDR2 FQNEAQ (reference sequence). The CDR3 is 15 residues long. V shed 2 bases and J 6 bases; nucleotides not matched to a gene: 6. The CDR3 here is CASSLRLAGRDTQYF. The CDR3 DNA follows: TGTGCCAGCAGCTTAAGGCTAGCGGGGAGGGATACGCAGTATTTT.

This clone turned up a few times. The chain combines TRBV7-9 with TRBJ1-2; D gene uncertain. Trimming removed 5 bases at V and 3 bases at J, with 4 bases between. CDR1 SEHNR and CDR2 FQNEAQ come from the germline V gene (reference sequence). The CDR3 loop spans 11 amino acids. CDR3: CASSPYYGYTF. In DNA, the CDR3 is TGTGCCAGCAGCCCATACTATGGCTACACCTTC. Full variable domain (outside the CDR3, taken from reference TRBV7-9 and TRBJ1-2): DTGVSQNPRHKITKRGQNVTFRCDPISEHNRLYWYRQTLGQGPEFLTYFQNEAQLEKSRLLSDRFSAERPKGSFSTLEIQRTEQGDSAMYLCASSPYYGYTFGSGTRLTVV.

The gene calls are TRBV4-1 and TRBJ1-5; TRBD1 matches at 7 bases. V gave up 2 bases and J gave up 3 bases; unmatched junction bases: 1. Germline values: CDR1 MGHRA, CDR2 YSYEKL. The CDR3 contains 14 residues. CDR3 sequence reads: CASSQTGDNQPQHF. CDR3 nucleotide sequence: TGCGCCAGCAGCCAAACAGGGGACAATCAGCCCCAGCATTTT.

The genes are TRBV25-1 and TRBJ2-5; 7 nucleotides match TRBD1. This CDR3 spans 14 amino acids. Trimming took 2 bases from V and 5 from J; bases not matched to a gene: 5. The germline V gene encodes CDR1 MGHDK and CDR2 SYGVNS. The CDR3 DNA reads TGTGCCAGCAGTGAAGTAGGGGGCGGTGAGACCCAGTACTTC. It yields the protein CASSEVGGGETQYF.

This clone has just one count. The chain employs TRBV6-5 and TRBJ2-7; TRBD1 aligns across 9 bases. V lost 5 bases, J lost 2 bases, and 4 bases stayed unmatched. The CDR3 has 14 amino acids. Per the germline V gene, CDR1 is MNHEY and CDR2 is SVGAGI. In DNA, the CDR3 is TGTGCCAGCAGTCAAAGACAGGGGGCCTACGAGCAGTACTTC. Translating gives CASSQRQGAYEQYF.

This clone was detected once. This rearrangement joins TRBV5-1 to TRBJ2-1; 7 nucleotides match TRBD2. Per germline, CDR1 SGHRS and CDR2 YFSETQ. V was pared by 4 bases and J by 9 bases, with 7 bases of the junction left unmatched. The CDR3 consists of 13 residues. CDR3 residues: CASSVLAVGEQFF. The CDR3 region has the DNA TGCGCCAGCAGCGTCCTAGCGGTAGGTGAGCAGTTCTTC.

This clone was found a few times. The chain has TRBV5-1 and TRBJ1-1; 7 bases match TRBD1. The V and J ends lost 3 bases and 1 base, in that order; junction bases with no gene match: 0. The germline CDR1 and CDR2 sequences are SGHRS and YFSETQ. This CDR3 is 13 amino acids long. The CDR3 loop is CASSYRGNTEAFF. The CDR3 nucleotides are TGCGCCAGCAGCTACAGGGGGAACACTGAAGCTTTCTTT.

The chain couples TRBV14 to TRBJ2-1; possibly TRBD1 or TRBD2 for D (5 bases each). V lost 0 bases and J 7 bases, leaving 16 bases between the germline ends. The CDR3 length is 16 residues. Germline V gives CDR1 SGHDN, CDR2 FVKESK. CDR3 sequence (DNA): TGTGCCAGCAGCCAAGAGTTCCTGGGGGTGGATAATGAGCAGTTCTTC. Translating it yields CASSQEFLGVDNEQFF.

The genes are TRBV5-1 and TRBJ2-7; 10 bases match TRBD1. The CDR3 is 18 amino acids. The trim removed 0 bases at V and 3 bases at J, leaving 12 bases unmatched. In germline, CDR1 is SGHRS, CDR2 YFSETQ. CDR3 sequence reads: CASSLGAKSGTGDYEQYF. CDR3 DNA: TGCGCCAGCAGCTTGGGGGCAAAATCCGGGACAGGGGACTACGAGCAGTACTTC.

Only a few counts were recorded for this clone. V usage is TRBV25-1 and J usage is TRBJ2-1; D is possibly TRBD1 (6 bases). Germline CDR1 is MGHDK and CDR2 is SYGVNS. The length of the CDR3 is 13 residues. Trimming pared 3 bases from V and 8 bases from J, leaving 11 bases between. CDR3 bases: TGTGCCAGCAGTGATCTGGGGGCGCATGAGCAGTTCTTC. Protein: CASSDLGAHEQFF. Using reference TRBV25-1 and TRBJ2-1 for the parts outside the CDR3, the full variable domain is EADIYQTPRYLVIGTGKKITLECSQTMGHDKMYWYQQDPGMELHLIHYSYGVNSTEKGDLSSESTVSRIRTEHFPLTLESARPSHTSQYLCASSDLGAHEQFFGPGTRLTVL.

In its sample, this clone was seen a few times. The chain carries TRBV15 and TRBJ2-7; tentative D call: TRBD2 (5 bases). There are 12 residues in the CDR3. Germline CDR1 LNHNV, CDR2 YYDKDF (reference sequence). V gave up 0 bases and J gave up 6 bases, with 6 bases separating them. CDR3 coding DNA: TGTGCCACCAGCAGAGATCGGGGCGAGCAGTACTTC. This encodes CATSRDRGEQYF. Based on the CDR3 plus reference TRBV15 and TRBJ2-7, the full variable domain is DAMVIQNPRYQVTQFGKPVTLSCSQTLNHNVMYWYQQKSSQAPKLLFHYYDKDFNNEADTPDNFQSRRPNTSFCFLDIRSPGLGDTAMYLCATSRDRGEQYFGPGTRLTVT.

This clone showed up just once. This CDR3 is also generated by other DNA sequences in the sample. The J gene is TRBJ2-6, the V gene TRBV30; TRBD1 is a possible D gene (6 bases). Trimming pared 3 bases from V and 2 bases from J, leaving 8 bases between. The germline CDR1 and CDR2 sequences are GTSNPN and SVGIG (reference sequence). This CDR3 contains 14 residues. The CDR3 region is CAWSPGAGANVLTF. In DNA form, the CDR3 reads TGTGCCTGGAGCCCAGGGGCTGGGGCCAACGTCCTGACTTTC.

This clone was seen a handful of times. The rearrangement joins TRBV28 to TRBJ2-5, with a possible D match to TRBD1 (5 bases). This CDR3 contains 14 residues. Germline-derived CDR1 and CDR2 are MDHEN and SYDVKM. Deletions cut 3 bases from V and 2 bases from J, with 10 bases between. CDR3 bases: TGTGCCAGCAGTTTGCCAGGGCCACAAGAGACCCAGTACTTC. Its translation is CASSLPGPQETQYF.

The CDR3 DNA follows: TGTGCCAGCAGTTACGGTGGGTTGAAAGACGAGCAGTACTTC. It specifies CASSYGGLKDEQYF. This chain connects TRBV6-5 to TRBJ2-5; D is uncertain. Judging by the DNA end, TRBJ2-7 fits better; the J call may be wrong. The CDR3 has 14 amino acids. CDR1 is MNHEY, CDR2 SVGAGI, per germline.

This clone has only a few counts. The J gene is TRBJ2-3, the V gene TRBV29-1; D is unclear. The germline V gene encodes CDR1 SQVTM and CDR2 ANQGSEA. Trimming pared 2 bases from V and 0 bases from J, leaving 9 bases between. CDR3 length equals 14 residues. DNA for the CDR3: TGCAGCGTTGAAAGTGAAGGGAGCACAGATACGCAGTATTTT. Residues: CSVESEGSTDTQYF.

The CDR3 bases are TGTGCCAGCAGCTTGGCGCTAGCGGGGGCCCACACAGATACGCAGTATTTT. Its translation is CASSLALAGAHTDTQYF. This chain links TRBV5-6 with TRBJ2-3; 10 nucleotides match TRBD2. CDR3 length: 17 residues. V lost 0 bases, J lost 2 bases, and 6 bases stayed unmatched. The germline CDR1 and CDR2 sequences are SGHDT and YYEEEE.

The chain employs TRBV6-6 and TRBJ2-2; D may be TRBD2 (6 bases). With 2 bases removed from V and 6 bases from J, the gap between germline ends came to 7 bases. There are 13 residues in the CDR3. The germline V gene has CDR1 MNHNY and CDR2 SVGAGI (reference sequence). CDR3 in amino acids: CASSYGGAGELFF. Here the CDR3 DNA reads TGTGCCAGCAGTTACGGAGGGGCCGGGGAGCTGTTTTTT.

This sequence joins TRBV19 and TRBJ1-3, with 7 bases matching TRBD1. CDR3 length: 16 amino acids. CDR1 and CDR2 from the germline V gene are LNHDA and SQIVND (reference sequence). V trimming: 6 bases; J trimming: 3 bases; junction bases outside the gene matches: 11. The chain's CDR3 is CASSDDRARVGNTIYF. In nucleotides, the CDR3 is TGTGCCAGTAGCGACGACAGGGCTAGGGTTGGAAACACCATATATTTT.

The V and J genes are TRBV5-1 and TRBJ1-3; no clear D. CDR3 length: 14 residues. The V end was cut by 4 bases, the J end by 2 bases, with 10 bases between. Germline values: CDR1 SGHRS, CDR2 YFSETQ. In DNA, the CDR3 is TGCGCCAGCAGCCCCTTCGGAGCTGGAAACACCATATATTTT. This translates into CASSPFGAGNTIYF.

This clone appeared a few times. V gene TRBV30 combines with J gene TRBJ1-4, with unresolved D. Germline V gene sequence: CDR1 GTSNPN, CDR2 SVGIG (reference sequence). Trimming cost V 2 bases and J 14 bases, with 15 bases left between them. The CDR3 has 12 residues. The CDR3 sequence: CAWSSSAQRLFF. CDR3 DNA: TGTGCCTGGAGTTCCTCGGCCCAAAGGCTGTTTTTT.

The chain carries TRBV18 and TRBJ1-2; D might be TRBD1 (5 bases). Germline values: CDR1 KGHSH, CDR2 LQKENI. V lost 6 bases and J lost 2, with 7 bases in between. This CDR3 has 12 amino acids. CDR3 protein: CASSGTNYGYTF. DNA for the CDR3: TGTGCCAGCTCCGGGACGAACTATGGCTACACCTTC.

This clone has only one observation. The DNA of the CDR3 is TGTGCCAGCAGCGGCGGAAGGGCTTACACCGGGGAGCTGTTTTTT. Translation: CASSGGRAYTGELFF. The rearrangement links TRBV13 to TRBJ2-2; D call uncertain. Germline assignment: CDR1 PRHDT and CDR2 FYEKMQ (reference sequence). The CDR3 consists of 15 residues. V lost 5 bases and J lost 3, with 13 bases in between.

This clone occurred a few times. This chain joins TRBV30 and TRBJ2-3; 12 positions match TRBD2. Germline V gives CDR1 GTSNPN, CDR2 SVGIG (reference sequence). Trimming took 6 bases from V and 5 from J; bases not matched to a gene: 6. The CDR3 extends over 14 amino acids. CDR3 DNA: TGTGCCTGCCTGACTAGCGGGGGAAAAGATACGCAGTATTTT. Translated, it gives CACLTSGGKDTQYF.